These T cell receptor beta chains were read from a single sample in a study of PD-1 blockade in classical Hodgkin lymphoma. Clones were sequenced by immunoSEQ multiplex PCR, and TCRdb holds only the in-frame ones, with some missing. The sample has approximately 25,000 clones, roughly 89% seen once. Sequences were derived from CD4+ T cells from blood, sampled at baseline. These receptor sequences come from a human donor with classical Hodgkin lymphoma. Each CDR3 is given with its conserved first and last residue. The D gene is left open where the match is weak. Not all rows give a size; the values are once, few, many and, for expanded clones, a class.

>.|TRBV5-1|TRBJ1-6|TRBD1
CASSLAMGTDNSPLHF
TGCGCCAGCAGCTTGGCTATGGGGACAGATAATTCACCCCTCCACTTT
>.|TRBV28|TRBJ2-5|.
CASTKAAWATQYF
TGTGCCAGCACCAAAGCGGCCTGGGCGACCCAGTACTTC
>.|TRBV28|TRBJ2-7|.
CASKPWTHEQYF
TGTGCCAGCAAACCGTGGACGCACGAGCAGTACTTC
>.|TRBV10-3|TRBJ2-7|.
CATQTLNEQYF
TGTGCCACCCAAACCCTAAACGAGCAGTACTTC
>few|TRBV5-4|TRBJ1-2|TRBD1
CASTTQGAIGYTF
TGTGCCAGCACCACACAGGGGGCAATTGGCTACACCTTC
>.|TRBV6-1|TRBJ2-5|TRBD1
CASTNRGSQETQYF
TGTGCCAGCACCAACAGGGGCTCCCAAGAGACCCAGTACTTC
>.|TRBV5-1|TRBJ1-2|.
CASSLGQFGYTF
TGCGCCAGCAGCTTGGGACAGTTTGGCTACACCTTC
>.|TRBV6-1|TRBJ1-5|TRBD1
CASSEFPGGRPQHF
TGTGCCAGCAGTGAATTCCCAGGGGGAAGGCCCCAGCATTTT
>once|TRBV4-2|TRBJ2-7|.
CASSPTASRGGNYEQYF
TGTGCCAGCAGCCCAACCGCTTCTAGGGGGGGCAACTACGAGCAGTACTTC
>.|TRBV28|TRBJ2-3|.
CASSNPEHSQYF
TGTGCCAGCAGTAATCCGGAACATTCGCAGTATTTT
>.|TRBV30|TRBJ1-2|.
CAWSPTSGYTF
TGTGCCTGGAGTCCGACAAGCGGCTACACCTTC
>.|TRBV5-1|TRBJ2-3|.
CASSLEGGTDTQYF
TGCGCCAGCAGCTTGGAGGGGGGAACAGATACGCAGTATTTT
>.|TRBV7-2|TRBJ2-7|TRBD1
CASSRQGASEQYF
TGTGCCAGCAGCCGACAGGGGGCCTCCGAGCAGTACTTC
>.|TRBV27|TRBJ2-2|.
CASSLTRVATGELFF
TGTGCCAGCAGTTTAACCAGGGTGGCCACCGGGGAGCTGTTTTTT
>.|TRBV19|TRBJ1-5|.
CASSIQGIGGARPQHF
TGTGCCAGTAGTATCCAAGGTATAGGGGGAGCTCGGCCCCAGCATTTT
>.|TRBV18|TRBJ2-7|.
CASSPTRGSYEQYF
TGTGCCAGCTCCCCCACCCGCGGATCCTACGAGCAGTACTTC
>once|TRBV30|TRBJ2-3|.
CAWSPGIDTQYF
TGTGCCTGGAGCCCGGGCATAGATACGCAGTATTTT
>.|TRBV2|TRBJ2-3|TRBD1
CASRRTGVGDTQYF
TGTGCCAGCAGACGGACAGGGGTCGGAGATACGCAGTATTTT
>.|TRBV7-2|TRBJ1-1|.
CASSAGAANTEAFF
TGTGCCAGCAGCGCAGGGGCAGCGAACACTGAAGCTTTCTTT
>.|TRBV6-5|TRBJ2-3|.
CASSYSILLDTQYF
TGTGCCAGCAGTTACTCGATATTGCTCGATACGCAGTATTTT
>.|TRBV7-2|TRBJ1-1|.
CASSLEASGPEAFF
TGTGCCAGCAGCTTAGAAGCCTCGGGGCCTGAAGCTTTCTTT
>.|TRBV29-1|TRBJ1-1|TRBD1
CSATTGGADTEAFF
TGCAGCGCCACCACAGGGGGCGCAGACACTGAAGCTTTCTTT
>.|TRBV30|TRBJ1-1|.
CAWIGQNTEAFF
TGTGCCTGGATCGGTCAAAACACTGAAGCTTTCTTT
>.|TRBV5-1|TRBJ2-3|TRBD2
CASSSGLATDTQYF
TGCGCCAGCAGCTCCGGACTAGCGACAGATACGCAGTATTTT
>.|TRBV18|TRBJ1-3|TRBD1
CASSTNVPGQGGNTIYF
TGTGCCAGCTCTACTAACGTCCCGGGACAGGGAGGAAACACCATATATTTT